This entry is about one T cell receptor (beta chain). Its antigen is unidentified. This entry is derived from a study of chemoradiotherapy in HPV16-positive cancers. Whole-study findings and limits: In HPV16-positive patients, HPV-responsive T-cell expansion tracked better recurrence-free survival. Only two HPV16-positive patients supplied the functional HPV-specificity definition. Candidate HPV-specific clones and E7-related TCR motifs grew in tumor during treatment.

Only in-frame clones appear in the TCRdb table, and some are missing; sequencing was by immunoSEQ multiplex PCR. The table includes 25,000 to 40,000 clones, 80% to 90% detected once. The input for sequencing was blood, taken from a patient who underwent chemoradiotherapy. This clonotype was sampled from a human donor with HPV-associated anogenital cancer.

The CDR3 nucleotides read TGCGCCAGCAGCCAAGCCCTCGGGACAGGGATTCGTCAGCCCCAGCATTTT. Amino acid sequence: CASSQALGTGIRQPQHF. V usage is TRBV4-1 and J usage is TRBJ1-5; 9 bases fit TRBD1. The CDR3 sequence is 17 residues long. J was trimmed by 6 bases and V by 1 base; bases with no gene match: 10. CDR1 is MGHRA and CDR2 is YSYEKL in the germline V gene.